The clone carrying this TCR beta chain was counted a few times. As yet, its antigen is unknown. The data stem from a study of T-cell memory formation after mild COVID-19. Study results and caveats: Clones shrinking from day 15 to 85 showed even CD4/CD8 mixes; later expanders tilted CD4+.

The germline V gene has CDR1 LNHNV and CDR2 YYDKDF (reference sequence). The CDR3 contains 12 residues. The V end lost 4 bases, the J end lost 5 bases, and 8 bases lay between the germline ends. In TCRdb, the 5' RACE reads were re-called with MiXCR into one record per CDR3 protein. This sample carries roughly 45,000 distinct CDR3 sequences, 27% of them seen once, and the ten largest clones take 40% to 50%. The chain has TRBV15 and TRBJ1-1; no clear D. The material sequenced was PBMCs or a T cell subset sorted from them (not recorded which). The sequence was collected from a man younger than 35 who had mild COVID-19 (a few samples of this study predate the infection). Cell type and time point are not known. The CDR3 sequence is CATSMGWTEAFF. CDR3 nucleotides: TGTGCCACCAGCATGGGGTGGACTGAAGCTTTCTTT.